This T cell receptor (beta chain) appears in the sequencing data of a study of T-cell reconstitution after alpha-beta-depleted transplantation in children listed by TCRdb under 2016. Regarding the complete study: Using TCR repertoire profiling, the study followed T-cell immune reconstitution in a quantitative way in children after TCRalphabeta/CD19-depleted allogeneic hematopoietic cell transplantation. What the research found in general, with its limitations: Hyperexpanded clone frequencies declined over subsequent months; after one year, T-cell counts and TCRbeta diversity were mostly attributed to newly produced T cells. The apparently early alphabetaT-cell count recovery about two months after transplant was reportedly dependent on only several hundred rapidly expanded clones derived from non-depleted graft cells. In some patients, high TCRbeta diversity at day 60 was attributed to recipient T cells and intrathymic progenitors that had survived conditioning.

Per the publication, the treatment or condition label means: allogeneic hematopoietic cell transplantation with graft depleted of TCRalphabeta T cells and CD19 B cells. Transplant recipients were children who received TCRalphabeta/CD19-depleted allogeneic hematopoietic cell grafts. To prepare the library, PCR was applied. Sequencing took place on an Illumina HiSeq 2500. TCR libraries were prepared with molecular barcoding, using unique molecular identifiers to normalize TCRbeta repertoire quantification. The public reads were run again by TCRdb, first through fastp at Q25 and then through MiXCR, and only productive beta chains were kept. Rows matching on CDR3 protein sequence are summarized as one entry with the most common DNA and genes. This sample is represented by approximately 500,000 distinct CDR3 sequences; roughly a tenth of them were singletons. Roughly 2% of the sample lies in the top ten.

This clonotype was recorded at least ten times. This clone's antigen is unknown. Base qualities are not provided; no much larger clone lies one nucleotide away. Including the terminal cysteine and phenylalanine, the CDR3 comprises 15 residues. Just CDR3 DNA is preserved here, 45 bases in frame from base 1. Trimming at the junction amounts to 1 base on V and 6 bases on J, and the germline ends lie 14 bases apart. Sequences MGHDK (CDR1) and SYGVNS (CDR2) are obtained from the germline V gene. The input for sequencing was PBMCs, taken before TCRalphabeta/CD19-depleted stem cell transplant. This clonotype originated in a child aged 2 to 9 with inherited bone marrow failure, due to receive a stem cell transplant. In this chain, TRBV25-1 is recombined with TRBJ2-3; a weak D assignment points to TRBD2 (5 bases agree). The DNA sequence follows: TGTGCCAGCAGTGAATCGGTAGACCCGGGGGATACGCAGTATTTT. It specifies CASSESVDPGDTQYF.